The rows below give T cell receptor beta chains drawn from one sample of a study of cytomegalovirus exposure and HLA in healthy donors. Assay: immunoSEQ multiplex PCR; the TCRdb copy retains only in-frame clones and omits some. This table holds under 60,000 clones, just over 85% found once. The sequencing sample was made of PBMCs. The origin of the receptors is a woman in her 30s in good health and CMV-seronegative. Both conserved end residues are part of each CDR3. D genes are given only for firm matches. A row's size may be missing; if present it is once, few, many or a size class.

V gene	J gene	D gene	clone size	CDR3 protein	CDR3 DNA
TRBV27	TRBJ2-1	NA	NA	CASSTTPGPYNEQFF	TGTGCCAGCAGCACCACCCCCGGTCCTTACAATGAGCAGTTCTTC
TRBV7-9	TRBJ2-5	TRBD2	NA	CASSFGTSGYQETQYF	TGTGCCAGCAGCTTTGGGACTAGCGGATACCAAGAGACCCAGTACTTC
TRBV7-6	TRBJ2-7	NA	NA	CASSLTGGAYEQYF	TGTGCCAGCAGCTTAACGGGTGGAGCCTACGAGCAGTACTTC
TRBV14	TRBJ2-7	TRBD1	NA	CASSRETGLREQYF	TGTGCCAGCAGCCGAGAGACAGGGTTGCGCGAGCAGTACTTC
TRBV7-9	TRBJ2-7	NA	NA	CASSVSGYEQYF	TGTGCCAGCAGTGTTTCAGGTTACGAGCAGTACTTC
TRBV7-8	TRBJ1-3	NA	NA	CASRGGGSSGNTIYF	TGTGCCAGCAGAGGGGGGGGGTCGTCAGGAAACACCATATATTTT
TRBV9	TRBJ2-7	TRBD1	once	CASSGQGAYEQYF	TGTGCCAGCAGCGGACAGGGGGCGTACGAGCAGTACTTC
TRBV28	TRBJ2-7	NA	NA	CASSLRSASYEQYF	TGTGCCAGCAGTTTACGTAGTGCCTCCTACGAGCAGTACTTC
TRBV2	TRBJ2-7	NA	NA	CASSDLDKTITPSEQYF	TGTGCCAGCAGTGACCTCGATAAAACTATAACCCCCTCCGAGCAGTACTTC
TRBV4-3	TRBJ1-5	NA	NA	CASSQDLNRVHQPQHF	TGCGCCAGCAGCCAAGATCTGAACAGGGTCCATCAGCCCCAGCATTTT
TRBV7-2	TRBJ1-1	NA	NA	CASSFRGNTEAFF	TGTGCCAGCAGCTTCAGAGGGAACACTGAAGCTTTCTTT
TRBV27	TRBJ2-2	NA	NA	CASSPRDTTLGELFF	TGTGCCAGCAGCCCCCGGGACACAACGCTGGGGGAGCTGTTTTTT
TRBV4-3	TRBJ2-6	TRBD2	NA	CASSQVLAGGSSGANVLTF	TGCGCCAGCAGCCAAGTTTTAGCGGGAGGCTCCTCTGGGGCCAACGTCCTGACTTTC
TRBV5-1	TRBJ2-7	TRBD2	NA	CASSLSGTNPEQYF	TGCGCCAGCAGCTTGTCCGGGACTAACCCCGAGCAGTACTTC
TRBV30	TRBJ2-3	TRBD2	NA	CAWSVVAGGRDTQYF	TGTGCCTGGAGTGTCGTAGCGGGGGGTCGGGATACGCAGTATTTT
TRBV9	TRBJ2-1	TRBD2	once	CASSKSGSGNNEQFF	TGTGCCAGCAGCAAAAGCGGGAGTGGAAACAATGAGCAGTTCTTC
TRBV28	TRBJ1-4	NA	NA	CASRQGLAKLFF	TGTGCCAGCAGGCAGGGGTTAGCAAAACTGTTTTTT
TRBV11-3	TRBJ2-5	NA	NA	CASSLGPHGETQYF	TGCGCCAGCAGCTTAGGTCCTCACGGGGAGACCCAGTACTTC
TRBV5-1	TRBJ2-7	TRBD2	NA	CASGPSGYAYEQYF	TGCGCCAGCGGGCCTAGCGGGTACGCCTACGAGCAGTACTTC
TRBV29-1	TRBJ1-1	TRBD1	NA	CSVEDGTGASGVAEAFF	TGCAGCGTTGAAGATGGAACAGGGGCGTCCGGTGTGGCTGAAGCTTTCTTT
TRBV7-9	TRBJ2-5	TRBD1	NA	CASSLGDSQETQYF	TGTGCCAGCAGCTTAGGGGACAGCCAAGAGACCCAGTACTTC
TRBV11-3	TRBJ2-3	TRBD2	NA	CASSLGLAGGGQDTQYF	TGCGCCAGCAGCTTAGGACTAGCGGGAGGAGGTCAAGATACGCAGTATTTT
TRBV28	TRBJ2-7	NA	NA	CASSFTDILYEQYF	TGTGCCAGCAGTTTTACGGACATCCTCTACGAGCAGTACTTC
TRBV28	TRBJ2-7	TRBD2	NA	CASSTGGGYEQYF	TGTGCCAGCAGCACCGGGGGGGGGTACGAGCAGTACTTC
TRBV27	TRBJ1-2	NA	NA	CASSSVGQGTGHNYGYTF	TGTGCCAGCAGTAGTGTGGGGCAGGGGACGGGTCACAACTATGGCTACACCTTC
TRBV13	TRBJ2-1	TRBD2	few	CASSGYPSGVYNEQFF	TGTGCCAGCAGCGGCTACCCCAGCGGGGTCTACAATGAGCAGTTCTTC
TRBV30	TRBJ2-7	NA	NA	CAGELLGSYEQYF	TGTGCCGGGGAGCTTTTAGGCTCCTACGAGCAGTACTTC
TRBV27	TRBJ2-2	NA	once	CASTPDDSPKNTGELFF	TGTGCCAGCACCCCGGACGACAGCCCTAAGAACACCGGGGAGCTGTTTTTT
TRBV9	TRBJ2-1	TRBD2	once	CASSVGRRETNEQFF	TGTGCCAGCAGCGTAGGAAGGCGGGAGACCAATGAGCAGTTCTTC
TRBV11-2	TRBJ1-2	NA	once	CASSLSPGNYGYTF	TGTGCCAGCAGCTTAAGTCCGGGGAACTATGGCTACACCTTC
TRBV18	TRBJ2-7	TRBD1	NA	CASSPTTGLDEQYF	TGTGCCAGCTCACCGACGACAGGGTTGGACGAGCAGTACTTC
TRBV5-4	TRBJ2-4	TRBD2	NA	CASSLVEGGGIQYF	TGTGCCAGCAGCTTGGTTGAGGGCGGGGGCATTCAGTACTTC
TRBV28	TRBJ2-1	TRBD2	NA	CASSPIGSSGRARVYNEQFF	TGTGCCAGCAGTCCCATCGGGAGTAGCGGGAGGGCCAGAGTCTACAATGAGCAGTTCTTC
TRBV15	TRBJ2-3	TRBD1	NA	CATSSGTGASTDTQYF	TGTGCCACCAGCAGTGGGACAGGGGCTAGCACAGATACGCAGTATTTT
TRBV10-3	TRBJ1-5	TRBD1	NA	CAISAGAGGLQPQHF	TGTGCCATCAGTGCCGGTGCAGGGGGCCTTCAGCCCCAGCATTTT
TRBV5-1	TRBJ2-5	NA	NA	CASSPQVGGETQYF	TGCGCCAGCAGCCCGCAGGTCGGGGGAGAGACCCAGTACTTC
TRBV6-5	TRBJ1-5	NA	NA	CASSNGGISNQPQHF	TGTGCCAGCAGCAATGGCGGGATTAGCAATCAGCCCCAGCATTTT